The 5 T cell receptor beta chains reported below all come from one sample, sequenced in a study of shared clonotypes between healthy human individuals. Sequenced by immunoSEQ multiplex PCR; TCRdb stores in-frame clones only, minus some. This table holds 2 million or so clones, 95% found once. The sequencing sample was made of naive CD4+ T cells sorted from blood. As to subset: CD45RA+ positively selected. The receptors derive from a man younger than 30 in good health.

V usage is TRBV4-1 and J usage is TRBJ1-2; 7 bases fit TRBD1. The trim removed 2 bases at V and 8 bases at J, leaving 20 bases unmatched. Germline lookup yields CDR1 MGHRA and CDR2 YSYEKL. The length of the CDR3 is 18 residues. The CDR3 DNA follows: TGCGCCAGCAGCCAATACTTTTCGGCAGAGAAGGGGGCGCGCGGCTACACCTTC. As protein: CASSQYFSAEKGARGYTF.

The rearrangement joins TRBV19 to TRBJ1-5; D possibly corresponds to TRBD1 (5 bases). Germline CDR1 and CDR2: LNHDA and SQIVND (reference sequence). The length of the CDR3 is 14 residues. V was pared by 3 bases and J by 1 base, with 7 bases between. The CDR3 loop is CASSIGASNQPQHF. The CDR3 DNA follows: TGTGCCAGTAGTATCGGGGCCAGCAATCAGCCCCAGCATTTT.

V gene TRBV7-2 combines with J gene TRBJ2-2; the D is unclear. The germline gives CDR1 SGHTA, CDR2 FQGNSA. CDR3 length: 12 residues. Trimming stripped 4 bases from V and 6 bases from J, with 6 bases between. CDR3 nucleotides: TGTGCCAGCAGCTCCGCCCCCGGGGAGCTGTTTTTT. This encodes CASSSAPGELFF.

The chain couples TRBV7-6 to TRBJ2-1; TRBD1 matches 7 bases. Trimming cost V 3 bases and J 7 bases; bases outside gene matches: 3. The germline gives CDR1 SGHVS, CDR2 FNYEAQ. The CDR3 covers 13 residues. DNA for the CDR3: TGTGCCAGCAGCTTTACACAGGGGAATGAGCAGTTCTTC. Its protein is CASSFTQGNEQFF.

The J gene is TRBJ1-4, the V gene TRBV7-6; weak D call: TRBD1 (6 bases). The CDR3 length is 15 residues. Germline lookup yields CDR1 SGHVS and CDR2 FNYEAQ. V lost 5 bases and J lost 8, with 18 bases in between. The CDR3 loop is CASSPRLSGEEKLFF. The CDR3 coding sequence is TGTGCCAGCAGCCCCCGGCTTTCAGGGGAAGAAAAACTGTTTTTT.